This is a list of T cell receptor beta chains from one sample in a study of OX40 agonist ivuxolimab in advanced cancers. Profiled with immunoSEQ multiplex PCR; TCRdb holds only in-frame clones, not every one. This table holds 75,000 to 80,000 clones, around 86% found once. The sequencing here drew on CD4+ or CD8+ T cells sorted from blood, taken in a trial of the OX40 agonist ivuxolimab. The receptors derive from an adult with an advanced solid tumor such as melanoma, head and neck, liver or kidney cancer. The conserved cysteine and the conserved F or W are not part of the CDR3 here. D genes are given only for firm matches.

cdr3_aa d_call v_call
ASSRDSLNSPLH TRBD1 TRBV7-3
ASSPFSRLAQKEQF . TRBV7-6
ASSHLGRADYNEQF . TRBV7-7
ASSAQGPETQY . TRBV19
ASQGGASGAF TRBD1 TRBV2
ASSKGRGTGRTEAF TRBD1 TRBV28
AILAGQGVKTEAF . TRBV6-5
ASSRTPRGVEKLF . TRBV7-9
ASINLGGSDTEAF . TRBV6-5
ASSPTSRETQY TRBD2 TRBV5-1
ASSLWVGNTEAF . TRBV7-9
ASSYLGNEQY . TRBV6-6
ATSVLAGDLDYEQY TRBD2 TRBV10-3
ASSDQRDAKLQETQY . TRBV11-2
ASSTVGTQY . TRBV19
ASSWGGPLH . TRBV7-2
ASRARSWY . TRBV28
ASSQDTTGSVYGYT TRBD1 TRBV4-3
ASRSAGGEF . TRBV5-4
ASRPNTVGNNEQF . TRBV5-1
AWSGLAGGSSTDTQY TRBD2 TRBV30
ASSYRQGSYNSPLH TRBD1 TRBV5-4
ASSYQRSSGNTIY . TRBV13
ASSPPGPPSYGYT . TRBV18
ASSPDRGLGNEQF TRBD1 TRBV19
SVRLPPEVPSYNEQF . TRBV29-1
AISPGQGVYEQY TRBD1 TRBV10-3
ASSLDGSTGHRYT . TRBV11-2
ASSGEYGELF . TRBV28
ASSFMRESNNEQF TRBD2 TRBV7-9
ASSLVRRGDSYNEQF TRBD2 TRBV11-3
ASSPGAGGSYGYT TRBD1 TRBV4-3
ASRTIGGGYEQY TRBD2 TRBV5-1
ASSRRQDNSPLH . TRBV28
ASMSGETQY . TRBV19
ASSGYGQGRENTIY TRBD1 TRBV2